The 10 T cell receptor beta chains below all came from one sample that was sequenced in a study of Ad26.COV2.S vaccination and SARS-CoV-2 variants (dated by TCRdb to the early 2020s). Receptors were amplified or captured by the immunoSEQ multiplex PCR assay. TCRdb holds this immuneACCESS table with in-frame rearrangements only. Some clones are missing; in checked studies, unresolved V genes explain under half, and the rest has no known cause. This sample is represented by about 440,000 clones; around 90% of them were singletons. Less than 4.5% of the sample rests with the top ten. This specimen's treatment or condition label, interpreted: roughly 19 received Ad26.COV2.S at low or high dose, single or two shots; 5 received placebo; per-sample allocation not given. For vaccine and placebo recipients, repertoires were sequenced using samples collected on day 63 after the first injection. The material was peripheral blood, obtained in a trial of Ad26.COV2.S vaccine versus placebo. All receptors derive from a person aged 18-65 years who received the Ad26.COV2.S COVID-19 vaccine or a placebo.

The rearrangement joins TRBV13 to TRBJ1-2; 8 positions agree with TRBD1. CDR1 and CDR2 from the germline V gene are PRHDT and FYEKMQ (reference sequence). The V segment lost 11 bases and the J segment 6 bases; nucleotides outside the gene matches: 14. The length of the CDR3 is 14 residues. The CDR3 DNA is TGTGCCGGATTTCCACAGGGGGAAGGGGATGGCTACACCTTC. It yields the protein CAGFPQGEGDGYTF.

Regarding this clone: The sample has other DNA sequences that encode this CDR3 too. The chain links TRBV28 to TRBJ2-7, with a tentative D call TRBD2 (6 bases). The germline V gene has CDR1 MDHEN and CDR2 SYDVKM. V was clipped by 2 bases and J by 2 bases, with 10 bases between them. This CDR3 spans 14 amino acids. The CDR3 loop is CASSLGGGTYEQYF. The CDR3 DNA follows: TGTGCCAGCAGTTTAGGGGGAGGCACCTACGAGCAGTACTTC.

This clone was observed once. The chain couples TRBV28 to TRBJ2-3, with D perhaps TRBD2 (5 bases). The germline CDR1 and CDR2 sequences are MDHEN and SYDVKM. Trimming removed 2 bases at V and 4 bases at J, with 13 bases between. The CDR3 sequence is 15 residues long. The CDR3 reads CASSLRASIADTQYF. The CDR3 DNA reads TGTGCCAGCAGTTTAAGGGCTAGCATAGCAGATACGCAGTATTTT. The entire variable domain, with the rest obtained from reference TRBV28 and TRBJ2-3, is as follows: DVKVTQSSRYLVKRTGEKVFLECVQDMDHENMFWYRQDPGLGLRLIYFSYDVKMKEKGDIPEGYSVSREKKERFSLILESASTNQTSMYLCASSLRASIADTQYFGPGTRLTVL.

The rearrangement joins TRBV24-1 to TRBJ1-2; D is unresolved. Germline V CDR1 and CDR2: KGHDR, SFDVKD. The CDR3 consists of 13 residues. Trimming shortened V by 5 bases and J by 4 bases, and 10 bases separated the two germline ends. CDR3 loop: CATSVGQGYGYTF. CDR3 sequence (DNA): TGTGCCACCAGTGTCGGGCAAGGCTATGGCTACACCTTC.

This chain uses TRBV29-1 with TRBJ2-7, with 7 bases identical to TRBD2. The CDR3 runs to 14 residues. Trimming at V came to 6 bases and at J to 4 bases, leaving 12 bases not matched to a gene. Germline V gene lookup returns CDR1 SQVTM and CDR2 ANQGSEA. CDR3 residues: CSVAPGGVWYEQYF. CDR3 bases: TGCAGCGTAGCCCCGGGAGGAGTCTGGTACGAGCAGTACTTC.

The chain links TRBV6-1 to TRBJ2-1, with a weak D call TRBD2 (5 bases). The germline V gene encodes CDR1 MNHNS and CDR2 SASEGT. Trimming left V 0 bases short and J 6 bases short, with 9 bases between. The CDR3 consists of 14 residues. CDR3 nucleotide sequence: TGTGCCAGCAGTGAAGCACCGGGGTCCAATGAGCAGTTCTTC. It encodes CASSEAPGSNEQFF.

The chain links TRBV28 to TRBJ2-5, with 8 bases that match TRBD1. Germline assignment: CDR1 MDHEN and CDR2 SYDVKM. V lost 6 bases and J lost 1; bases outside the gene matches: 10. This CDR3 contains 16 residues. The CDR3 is CASSSPSGQGQETQYF. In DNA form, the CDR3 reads TGTGCCAGCAGCTCACCTTCAGGACAGGGCCAAGAGACCCAGTACTTC.

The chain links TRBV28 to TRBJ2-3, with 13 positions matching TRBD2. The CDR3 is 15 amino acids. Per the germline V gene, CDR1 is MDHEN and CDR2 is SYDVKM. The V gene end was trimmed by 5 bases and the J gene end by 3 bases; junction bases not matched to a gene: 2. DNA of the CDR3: TGTGCCAGCAGTACTAGCGGGAGGGCGACAGATACGCAGTATTTT. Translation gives CASSTSGRATDTQYF.

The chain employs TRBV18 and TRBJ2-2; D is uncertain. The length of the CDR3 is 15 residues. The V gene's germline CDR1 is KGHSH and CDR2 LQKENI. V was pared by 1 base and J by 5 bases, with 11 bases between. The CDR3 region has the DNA TGTGCCAGCTCACCACTCACTATCTTAACCGGGGAGCTGTTTTTT. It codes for CASSPLTILTGELFF.

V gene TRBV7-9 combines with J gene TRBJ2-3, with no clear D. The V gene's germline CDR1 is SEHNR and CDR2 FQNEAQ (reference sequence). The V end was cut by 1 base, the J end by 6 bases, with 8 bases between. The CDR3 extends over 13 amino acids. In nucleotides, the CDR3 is TGTGCCAGCAGCTTAGAATGGCGGGATACGCAGTATTTT. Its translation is CASSLEWRDTQYF.